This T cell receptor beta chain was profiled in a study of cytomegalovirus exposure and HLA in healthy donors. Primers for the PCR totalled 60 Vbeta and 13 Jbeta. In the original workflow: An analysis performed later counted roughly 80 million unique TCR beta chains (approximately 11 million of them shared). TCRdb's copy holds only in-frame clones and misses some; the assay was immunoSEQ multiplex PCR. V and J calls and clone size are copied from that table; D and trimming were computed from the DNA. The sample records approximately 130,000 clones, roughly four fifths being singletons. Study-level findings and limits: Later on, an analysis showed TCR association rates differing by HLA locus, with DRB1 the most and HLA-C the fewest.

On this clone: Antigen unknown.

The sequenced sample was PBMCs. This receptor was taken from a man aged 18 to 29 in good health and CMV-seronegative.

For the CDR3, the DNA is TGTGCCAGCACACAGGGGATCGGTCAGCCCCAGCATTTT. Protein product: CASTQGIGQPQHF. The chain combines TRBV6-1 with TRBJ1-5, with TRBD1 matching 7 bases. The CDR3 totals 13 residues. Trimming at V came to 7 bases and at J to 6 bases, leaving 6 bases not matched to a gene. The germline CDR1 and CDR2 sequences are MNHNS and SASEGT.